This T cell receptor beta chain was found in a study of CD8 T cells in ankylosing spondylitis (dated by TCRdb to 2017 to 2019). A note on the overall study: The study profiled T cell receptor beta repertoires in healthy donors and ankylosing spondylitis patients to find disease-linked TCR variants. Peripheral blood was sampled, and synovial fluid was additionally collected from ankylosing spondylitis patients. The full study cohort was made up of over 20 ankylosing spondylitis patients and roughly 100 healthy donors. What the work shows at the level of the full study, not this receptor alone: Some of the motif variants had been reported before in the synovial fluid and blood of reactive arthritis patients, a finding that suggests common disease-initiation mechanisms. A TCR beta motif made up of eight highly homologous amino acid variants appeared to be characteristic of blood from ankylosing spondylitis patients. The disease-linked clones showed a CD8+ phenotype and occurred at relatively low frequencies in peripheral blood. The disease-linked clones were reported to be significantly enriched in matched synovial fluid samples from ankylosing spondylitis patients.

In the case of this clonotype: Its cognate antigen has yet to be identified. No base quality information exists; no much larger clone differs at one position.

TCRdb shows the sequencer as Illumina HiSeq 2500. TCR beta libraries were prepared by quantitative 5'-RACE with molecular barcodes. The study's own analysis went as follows. A new computational method based on a probabilistic model of VDJ rearrangement was used to identify disease-linked TCR variants. TCRdb cleaned the public reads at Q25 with fastp, built clones with MiXCR and kept in-frame beta chains. Rows merge per CDR3 protein into single entries with the most common DNA and genes. Clone size and V and J calls follow TCRdb, not the original study. This sample holds around 430,000 distinct CDR3 sequences; about a sixth were observed only once. In total, the top ten clones hold just over 1% of the sample. The source of this sequence is a male donor with ankylosing spondylitis. The sample taken for sequencing was blood, either unsorted or a sorted T cell fraction (not recorded which).

The sequenced DNA is TGCGCCAGCAGCCATAGCCCAACAGGGGATGAAAAACTGTTTTTT. The encoded protein is CASSHSPTGDEKLFF. The chain uses TRBV5-1 and TRBJ1-4, with 7 bases in between that match TRBD1. For this chain, trimming is 4 bases at the V end and 6 bases at the J end, and the number of junction bases without a gene match is 9. CDR1 and CDR2 (SGHRS, YFSETQ) derive from the germline V gene. Including cysteine and phenylalanine, the CDR3 has 15 amino acids. Of all the DNA, just the CDR3 is kept, 45 bases in frame from base 1.